This is a list of T cell receptor beta chains from one sample in a study of T cells expressing NK-cell markers. Following a re-call of the 5' RACE reads, TCRdb has one entry per CDR3 protein and lacks DNA. This table lists around 380,000 distinct CDR3 sequences. Sequencing input: blood T cells: a sorted CD56 or NKG2C T cell subset, CD4+ or CD8+ T cells, or bulk PBMC T cells (not recorded which). The receptors shown here come from a woman aged 45-60 years in good health. Both conserved end residues are part of each CDR3.

TRBJ1-5 | TRBV12-3/TRBV12-4 | CASSFGGSNQPQHF
TRBJ2-2 | TRBV27 | CASSLGLAGGELFF
TRBJ2-5 | TRBV27 | CASSSLGTQETQYF
TRBJ2-7 | TRBV12-3/TRBV12-4 | CASKDDAYEQYF
TRBJ2-1 | TRBV5-1 | CASSFLILNEQFF
TRBJ2-2 | TRBV6-5 | CASSRTSGRAGTGELFF
TRBJ1-5 | TRBV18 | CASSPVLSNQPQHF
TRBJ2-2 | TRBV5-4 | CASSLTAGRTGELFF
TRBJ2-7 | TRBV20-1 | CSARGVQGDIYEQYF
TRBJ2-3 | TRBV5-1 | CASGSSSTDTQYF
TRBJ1-2 | TRBV27 | CASSLSWAADYGYTF
TRBJ1-1 | TRBV7-9 | CASIKVEFSSEAFF
TRBJ2-7 | TRBV7-9 | CASSSNAGEQYF
TRBJ2-3 | TRBV27 | CASSLRSGFASKRQYF
TRBJ2-1 | TRBV12-3/TRBV12-4 | CASSPPRQIYNEQFF
TRBJ2-7 | TRBV5-1 | CASSWETMIEQYF
TRBJ1-5 | TRBV15 | CATSRDLGERNQPQHF
TRBJ1-3 | TRBV5-1 | CASREEQVPGNTIYF
TRBJ2-3 | TRBV20-1 | CSASPLAGKDTQYF
TRBJ2-1 | TRBV7-3 | CASSLAGVSYEQFF
TRBJ2-5 | TRBV20-1 | CSVSSATRRYLETQYF
TRBJ1-1 | TRBV4-1 | CASSQGPLGGRETEAFF
TRBJ2-1 | TRBV7-8 | CASSILWYEQFF
TRBJ2-7 | TRBV27 | CASSLRGQTPYEQYF
TRBJ2-5 | TRBV19 | CASSMTETQYF
TRBJ1-1 | TRBV7-6 | CASSLGSRGARSEAFF
TRBJ2-7 | TRBV6-6 | CASSSTGTGIQSEQYF
TRBJ2-6 | TRBV4-1 | CASSQDWGGANVLTF
TRBJ1-5 | TRBV5-1 | CASSLRPGNQPQHF
TRBJ1-2 | TRBV12-3/TRBV12-4 | CASSLRGQYGYTF
TRBJ2-5 | TRBV5-1 | CASRRNPGLVKETQYF
TRBJ2-2 | TRBV27 | CASSVGLAGVSSFGELFF
TRBJ1-5 | TRBV12-3/TRBV12-4 | CASSLFSWDRADQPQHF
TRBJ1-2 | TRBV6-5 | CASTSGSPRNGYTF
TRBJ2-7 | TRBV6-2/TRBV6-3 | CASSYARTPPKLYEQYF
TRBJ1-1 | TRBV20-1 | CSASPTGHGAFF